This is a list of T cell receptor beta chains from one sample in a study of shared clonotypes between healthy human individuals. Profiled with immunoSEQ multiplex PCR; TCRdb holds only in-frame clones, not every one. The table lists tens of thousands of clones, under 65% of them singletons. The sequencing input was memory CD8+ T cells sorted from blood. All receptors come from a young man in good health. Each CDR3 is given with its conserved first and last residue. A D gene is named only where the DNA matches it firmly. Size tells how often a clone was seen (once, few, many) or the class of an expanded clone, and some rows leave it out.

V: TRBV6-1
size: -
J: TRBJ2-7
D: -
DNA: TGTGCCAGCACCGAGGGCCCGGAGCCCTACGAGCAGTACTTC
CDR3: CASTEGPEPYEQYF

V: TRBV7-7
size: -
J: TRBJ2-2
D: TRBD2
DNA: TGTGCCAGCAGCCCCAGCGGGAGCGGGGAGCTGTTTTTT
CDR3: CASSPSGSGELFF

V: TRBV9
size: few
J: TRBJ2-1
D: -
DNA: TGTGCCAGCAGCGTAACCGACTCCCACTCCTACAATGAGCAGTTCTTC
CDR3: CASSVTDSHSYNEQFF

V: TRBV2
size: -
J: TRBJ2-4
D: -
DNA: TGTGCCAGCAGTGGAGGGACAATAGCCAAAAACATTCAGTACTTC
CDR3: CASSGGTIAKNIQYF

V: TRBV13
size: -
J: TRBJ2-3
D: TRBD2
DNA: TGTGCCAGCAGCTTCCTGGCCAGCGGGAGTAAGACAGATACGCAGTATTTT
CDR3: CASSFLASGSKTDTQYF

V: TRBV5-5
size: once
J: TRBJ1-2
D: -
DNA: TGTGCCAGCAGCTTGCTGGACAGCCCTGTACCCTCTAACTATGGCTACACCTTC
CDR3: CASSLLDSPVPSNYGYTF

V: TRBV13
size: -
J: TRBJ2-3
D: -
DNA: TGTGCCAGCAGCTTAGATACAGATACGCAGTATTTT
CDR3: CASSLDTDTQYF

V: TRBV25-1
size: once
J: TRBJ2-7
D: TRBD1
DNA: TGTGCCAGCAGTGAACCCAACGGGGACAGCCACACCTACGAGCAGTACTTC
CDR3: CASSEPNGDSHTYEQYF

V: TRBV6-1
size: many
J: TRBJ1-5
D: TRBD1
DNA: TGTGCCAGCAGTGAAACCGGGACAGGGGGTCAGCCCCAGCATTTT
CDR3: CASSETGTGGQPQHF

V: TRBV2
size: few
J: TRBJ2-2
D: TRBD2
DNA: TGTGCCAGCAGGGGACTAGCGGGCACCGGGGAGCTGTTTTTT
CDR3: CASRGLAGTGELFF

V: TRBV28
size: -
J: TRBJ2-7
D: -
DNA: TGTGCCAGCAGCTCCGACGGGCACTTATCCTACGAGCAGTACTTC
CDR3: CASSSDGHLSYEQYF

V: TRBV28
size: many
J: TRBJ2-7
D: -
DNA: TGTGCGACCGCGAGCTCCTACGAGCAGTACTTC
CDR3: CATASSYEQYF

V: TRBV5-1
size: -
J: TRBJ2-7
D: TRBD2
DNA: TGCGCCAGCAGCTTGGATGCTAGCGGGCCCTACGAGCAGTACTTC
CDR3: CASSLDASGPYEQYF

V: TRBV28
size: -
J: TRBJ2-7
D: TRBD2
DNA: TGTGCCAGCAGTTTTGGGACTAGCGTCGACGAGCAGTACTTC
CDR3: CASSFGTSVDEQYF

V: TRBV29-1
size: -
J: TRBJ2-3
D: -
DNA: TGCAGCGTTGGAGGACGGAGACAGATCACAGATACGCAGTATTTT
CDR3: CSVGGRRQITDTQYF

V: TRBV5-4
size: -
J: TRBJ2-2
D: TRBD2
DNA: TGTGCCAGCAGACTAGCGGGAGCTGGCGGGGAGCTGTTTTTT
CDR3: CASRLAGAGGELFF

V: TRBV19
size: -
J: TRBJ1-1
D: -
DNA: TGTGCCAGTAGTATCATCCCGGGGACTGAAGCTTTCTTT
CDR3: CASSIIPGTEAFF

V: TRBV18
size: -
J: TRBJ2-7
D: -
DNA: TGTGCCAGCTCACCGGGACACCTTGGGTACGAGCAGTACTTC
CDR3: CASSPGHLGYEQYF

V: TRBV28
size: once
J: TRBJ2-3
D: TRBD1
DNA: TGTGCCAGCAGGCCAGGGACAGGGGATGTGGATACGCAGTATTTT
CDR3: CASRPGTGDVDTQYF

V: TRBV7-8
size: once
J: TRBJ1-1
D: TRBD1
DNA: TGTGCCAGCAGCTTAGTGCAACGTGGCAGGGGGCCGTTGAACACTGAAGCTTTCTTT
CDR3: CASSLVQRGRGPLNTEAFF

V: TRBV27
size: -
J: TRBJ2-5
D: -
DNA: TGTGCCAGCGGGAGTCTGTTGGAGGAGACCCAGTACTTC
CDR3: CASGSLLEETQYF

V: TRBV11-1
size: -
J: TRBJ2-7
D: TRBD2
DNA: TGTGCCAGCAGCTGGGGGGGGACCTACGAGCAGTACTTC
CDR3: CASSWGGTYEQYF

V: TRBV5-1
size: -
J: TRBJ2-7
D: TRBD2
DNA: TGCGCCAGCAGCCCCGAATTGGGTAGCGGGAGCCCGTACGAGCAGTACTTC
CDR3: CASSPELGSGSPYEQYF

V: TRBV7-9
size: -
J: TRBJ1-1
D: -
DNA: TGTGCCAGCAGCCAACAGACGAACACTGAAGCTTTCTTT
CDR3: CASSQQTNTEAFF

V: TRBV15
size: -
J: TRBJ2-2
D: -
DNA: TGTGCCACCAGCCGGGGCGGTAGCGGGAACACCGGGGAGCTGTTTTTT
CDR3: CATSRGGSGNTGELFF

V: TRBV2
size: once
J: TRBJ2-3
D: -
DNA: TGTGCCAGCATAAACGTTAGTTGGGGCACAGATACGCAGTATTTT
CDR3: CASINVSWGTDTQYF

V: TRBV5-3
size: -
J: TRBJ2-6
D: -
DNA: TGTGCCAGACGGGAAACAGTGGGAACAAAGTCGGGCCAACGTCCTGACTTC
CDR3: CARRETVGTKSGQRPDF

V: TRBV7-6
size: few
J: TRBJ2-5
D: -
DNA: TGTGCCAGCAGCTTGGGGGCGGGGCAGGGAGGGACCCAGTACTTC
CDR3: CASSLGAGQGGTQYF

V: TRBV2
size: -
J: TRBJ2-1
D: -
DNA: TGTGCCAGCAGCTCCACCGGGTCCCCTCGTGATGAGCAGTTCTTC
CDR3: CASSSTGSPRDEQFF

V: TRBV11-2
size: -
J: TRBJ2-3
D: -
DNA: TGTGCCAGCAGCCGAACCGTTGCCGGGGCAGATACGCAGTATTTT
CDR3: CASSRTVAGADTQYF

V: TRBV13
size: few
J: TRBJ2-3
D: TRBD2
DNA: TGTGCCAGCAGCTCCCATAGCGGGAGTTGGCGGGATACGCAGTATTTT
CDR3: CASSSHSGSWRDTQYF

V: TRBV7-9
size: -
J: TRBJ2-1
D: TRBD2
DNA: TGTGCCAGCAACTTAGGACTAGCGGATCAGTTCTTC
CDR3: CASNLGLADQFF

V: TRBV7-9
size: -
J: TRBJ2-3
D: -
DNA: TGTGCCAGCAGCTTAGTGACAGGAACCATGGATACGCAGTATTTT
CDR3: CASSLVTGTMDTQYF

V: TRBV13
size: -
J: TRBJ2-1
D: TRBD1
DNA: TGTGCCAGCAGCAACCGACAGGGTACGGGCGGTCATGAGCAGTTCTTC
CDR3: CASSNRQGTGGHEQFF

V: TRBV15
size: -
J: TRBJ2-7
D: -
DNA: TGTGCCACCAGCAGGAAGAGCGGGTTTAACGAGCAGTACTTC
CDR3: CATSRKSGFNEQYF

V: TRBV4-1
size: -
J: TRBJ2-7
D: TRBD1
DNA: TGCGCCAGCAGCGGGACAGGGCTGGGCGAGCAGTACTTC
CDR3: CASSGTGLGEQYF

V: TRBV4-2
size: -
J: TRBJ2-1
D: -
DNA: TGTGCCAGCAGCCAAGATATAGAGGGAGGCGGGAATGAGCAGTTCTTC
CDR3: CASSQDIEGGGNEQFF

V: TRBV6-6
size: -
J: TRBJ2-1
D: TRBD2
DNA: TGTGCCAGCAGTAGGGTCCTAGCGGAATACAATGAGCAGTTCTTC
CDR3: CASSRVLAEYNEQFF

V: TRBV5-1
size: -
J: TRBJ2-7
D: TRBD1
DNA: TGCGCCAGCAGCCCGGGGACAGGGGGTTCCTACGAGCAGTACTTC
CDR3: CASSPGTGGSYEQYF

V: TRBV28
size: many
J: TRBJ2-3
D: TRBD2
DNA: TGTGCCAGCAGCCCCGGGGGGGCGGGAGGGCCGTCGAATACGCAGTATTTT
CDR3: CASSPGGAGGPSNTQYF

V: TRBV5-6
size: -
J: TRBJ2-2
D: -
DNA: TGTGCCAGCAGCTCGGACGGGAACACCGGGGAGCTGTTTTTT
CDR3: CASSSDGNTGELFF

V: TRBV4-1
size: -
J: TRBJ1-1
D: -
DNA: TGTGCCAGCAGCCAAGATTCGGGCGTGAACACTGAAGCTTTCTTT
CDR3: CASSQDSGVNTEAFF

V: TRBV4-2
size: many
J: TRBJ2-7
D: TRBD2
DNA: TGTGCCAGCAGCCAAGAGCAAGCGGGAGGAGGCTACGAGCAGTACTTC
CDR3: CASSQEQAGGGYEQYF

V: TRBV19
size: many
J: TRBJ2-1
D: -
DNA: TGTGCCAGTAGTATTTCTGGCCCGGCACTTGGCAATGAGCAGTTCTTC
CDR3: CASSISGPALGNEQFF

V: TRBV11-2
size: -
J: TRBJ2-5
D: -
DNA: TGTGCCAGCAGCACTCGTCCACCGGGACAACGCCATAAACAAGAGACCCAGTACTTC
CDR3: CASSTRPPGQRHKQETQYF

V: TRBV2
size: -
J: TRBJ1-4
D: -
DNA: TGTGCCAGCAGTCGCGAGACAGGCGATCCCAATGAAAAACTGTTTTTT
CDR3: CASSRETGDPNEKLFF

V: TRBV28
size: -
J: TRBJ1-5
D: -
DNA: TGTGCCAGCAGTTTAAACAGAAATCAGCCCCAGCATTTT
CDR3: CASSLNRNQPQHF

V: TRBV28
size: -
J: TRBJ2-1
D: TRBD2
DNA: TGTGCCAGCAACCCCGTGGATAGCGGGAGGGGGATTGAGCAGTTCTTC
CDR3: CASNPVDSGRGIEQFF

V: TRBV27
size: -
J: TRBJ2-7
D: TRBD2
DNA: TGTGCCAGCTCACCCAGTGGGACTAGCGGGTCCTTGTCCTACGAGCAGTACTTC
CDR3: CASSPSGTSGSLSYEQYF

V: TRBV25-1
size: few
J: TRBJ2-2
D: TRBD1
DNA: TGTGCCAGCGGAAAGGGGGCGTCCGGGGAGCTGTTTTTT
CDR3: CASGKGASGELFF